This TCR beta chain was found in a study of pediatric ulcerative colitis. Study-wide results and limits: Total lymphocyte DNA, not sorted subsets, was the template.

Sequencing was performed with immunoSEQ multiplex PCR; in TCRdb, only in-frame clones are kept and a portion is missing. The sample contains about 22,000 clones, about two thirds of which appear only once. This CDR3 is built from 13 residues. Germline loops: CDR1 SNHLY, CDR2 FYNNEI. Trimming removed 7 bases from V and 5 bases from J; junction bases left unmatched: 4. One to two pinch biopsies were taken from the rectum during colonoscopy. A remark on this clone: The antigen is unknown.

The sample taken for sequencing was gut tissue. This clonotype was obtained from a boy between 10 and 17 years old with severe ulcerative colitis. The V call is TRBV2, the J call TRBJ2-5, with 10 bases lining up with TRBD2. Written as DNA, the CDR3 is TGTGCCAGCACACTAGCGGGGTTGGAGACCCAGTACTTC. This gives the protein CASTLAGLETQYF.